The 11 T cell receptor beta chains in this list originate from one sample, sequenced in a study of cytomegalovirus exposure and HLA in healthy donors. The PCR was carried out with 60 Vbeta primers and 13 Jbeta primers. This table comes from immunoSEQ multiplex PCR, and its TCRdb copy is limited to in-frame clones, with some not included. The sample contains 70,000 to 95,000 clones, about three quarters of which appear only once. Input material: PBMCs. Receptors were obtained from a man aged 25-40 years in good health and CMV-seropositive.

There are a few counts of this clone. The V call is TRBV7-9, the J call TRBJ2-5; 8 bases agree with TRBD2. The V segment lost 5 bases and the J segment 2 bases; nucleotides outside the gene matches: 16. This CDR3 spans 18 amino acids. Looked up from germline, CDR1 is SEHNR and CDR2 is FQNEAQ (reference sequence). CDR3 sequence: CASSPVDRPTSGQETQYF. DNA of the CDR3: TGTGCCAGCAGCCCCGTCGACCGTCCTACTAGCGGACAAGAGACCCAGTACTTC. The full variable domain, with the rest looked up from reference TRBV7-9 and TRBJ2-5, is DTGVSQNPRHKITKRGQNVTFRCDPISEHNRLYWYRQTLGQGPEFLTYFQNEAQLEKSRLLSDRFSAERPKGSFSTLEIQRTEQGDSAMYLCASSPVDRPTSGQETQYFGPGTRLLVL.

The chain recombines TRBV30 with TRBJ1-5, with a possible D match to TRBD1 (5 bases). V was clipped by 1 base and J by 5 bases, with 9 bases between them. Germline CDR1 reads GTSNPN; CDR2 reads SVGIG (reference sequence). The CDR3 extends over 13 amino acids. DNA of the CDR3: TGTGCCTGGAGTGAGGGGTCTTATCAGCCCCAGCATTTT. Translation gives CAWSEGSYQPQHF.

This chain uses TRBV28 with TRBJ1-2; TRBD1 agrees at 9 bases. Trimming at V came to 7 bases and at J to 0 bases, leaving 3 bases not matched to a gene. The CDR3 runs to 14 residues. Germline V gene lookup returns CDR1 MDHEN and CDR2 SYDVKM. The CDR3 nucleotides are TGTGCCAGCAACCGACAGGGGGCTAACTATGGCTACACCTTC. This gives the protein CASNRQGANYGYTF.

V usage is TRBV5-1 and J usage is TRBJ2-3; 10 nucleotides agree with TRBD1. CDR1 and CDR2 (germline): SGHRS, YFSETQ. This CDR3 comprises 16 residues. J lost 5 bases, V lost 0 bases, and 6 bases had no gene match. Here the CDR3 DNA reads TGCGCCAGCAGCTTGGCCGGGACAGGGGTGAGAGATACGCAGTATTTT. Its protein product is CASSLAGTGVRDTQYF.

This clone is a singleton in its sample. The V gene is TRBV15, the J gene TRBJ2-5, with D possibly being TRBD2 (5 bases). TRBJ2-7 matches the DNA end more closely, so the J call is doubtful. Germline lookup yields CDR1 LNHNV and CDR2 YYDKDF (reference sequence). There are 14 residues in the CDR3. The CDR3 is CATSMTGFSYEQYF. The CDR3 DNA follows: TGTGCCACCAGCATGACGGGGTTCTCCTACGAGCAGTACTTC.

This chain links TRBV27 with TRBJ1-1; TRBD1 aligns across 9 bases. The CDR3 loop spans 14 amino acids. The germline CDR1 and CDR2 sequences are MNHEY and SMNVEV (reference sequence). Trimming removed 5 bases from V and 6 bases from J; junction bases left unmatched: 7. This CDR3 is CASSLGQGGAEAFF. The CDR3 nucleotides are TGTGCCAGCAGTCTGGGACAGGGTGGAGCTGAAGCTTTCTTT.

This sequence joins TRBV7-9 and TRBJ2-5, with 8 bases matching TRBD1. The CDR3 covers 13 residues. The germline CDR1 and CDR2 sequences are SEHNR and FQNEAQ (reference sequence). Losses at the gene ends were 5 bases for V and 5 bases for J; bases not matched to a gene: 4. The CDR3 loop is CASSQTGGETQYF. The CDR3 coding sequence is TGTGCCAGCAGCCAAACAGGGGGGGAGACCCAGTACTTC. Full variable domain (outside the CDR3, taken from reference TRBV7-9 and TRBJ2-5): DTGVSQNPRHKITKRGQNVTFRCDPISEHNRLYWYRQTLGQGPEFLTYFQNEAQLEKSRLLSDRFSAERPKGSFSTLEIQRTEQGDSAMYLCASSQTGGETQYFGPGTRLLVL.

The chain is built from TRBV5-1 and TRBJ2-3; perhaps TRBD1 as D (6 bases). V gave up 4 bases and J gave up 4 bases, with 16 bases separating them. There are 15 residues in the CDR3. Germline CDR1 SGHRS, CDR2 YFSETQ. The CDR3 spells CASSLQGDRADTQYF. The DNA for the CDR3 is TGCGCCAGCAGCCTACAGGGAGACCGCGCAGATACGCAGTATTTT. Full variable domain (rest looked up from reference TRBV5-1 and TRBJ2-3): KAGVTQTPRYLIKTRGQQVTLSCSPISGHRSVSWYQQTPGQGLQFLFEYFSETQRNKGNFPGRFSGRQFSNSRSEMNVSTLELGDSALYLCASSLQGDRADTQYFGPGTRLTVL.

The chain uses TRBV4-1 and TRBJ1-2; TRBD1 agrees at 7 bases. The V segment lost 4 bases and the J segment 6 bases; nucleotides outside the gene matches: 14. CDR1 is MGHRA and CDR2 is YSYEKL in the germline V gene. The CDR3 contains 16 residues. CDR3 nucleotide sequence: TGCGCCAGCAGCCGCACCCAAGACAGGGACCACAATGGCTACACCTTC. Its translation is CASSRTQDRDHNGYTF.

The CDR3 region has the DNA TGTGCCAGCAGTGAAGAGGTGACTAGCCCTTCGTATGAGCAGTTCTTC. Protein sequence: CASSEEVTSPSYEQFF. The chain has TRBV6-1 and TRBJ2-1; 7 bases match TRBD2. V shed 1 base, J shed 8 bases, and the junction held 11 bases outside the gene matches. CDR1 is MNHNS, CDR2 SASEGT, per germline. The CDR3 is made up of 16 amino acids.

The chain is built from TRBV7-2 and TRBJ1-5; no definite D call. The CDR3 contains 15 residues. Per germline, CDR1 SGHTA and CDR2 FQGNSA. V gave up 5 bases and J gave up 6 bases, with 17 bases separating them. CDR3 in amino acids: CASSRAHTRGQPQHF. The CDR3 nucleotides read TGTGCCAGCAGCCGAGCTCACACACGGGGTCAGCCCCAGCATTTT. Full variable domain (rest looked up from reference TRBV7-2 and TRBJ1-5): GAGVSQSPSNKVTEKGKDVELRCDPISGHTALYWYRQSLGQGLEFLIYFQGNSAPDKSGLPSDRFSAERTGGSVSTLTIQRTQQEDSAVYLCASSRAHTRGQPQHFGDGTRLSIL.